The rows below give T cell receptor beta chains drawn from one sample of a study of cytomegalovirus exposure and HLA in healthy donors. Clones were sequenced by immunoSEQ multiplex PCR, and TCRdb holds only the in-frame ones, with some missing. In the table there are 150,000 or so clones, about 68% of which are singletons. Sequencing used PBMCs. The receptors were sampled from a man aged 30 to 45 in good health and CMV-seronegative. Each CDR3 is given without its conserved first and last residue. The D gene is left open where the match is weak.

>TRBJ2-7|TRBV30|TRBD1
AYTGQGASYEQY
>TRBJ2-7|TRBV5-4|NA
ASSRRGRSDEQY
>TRBJ2-3|TRBV5-4|NA
ASSYPRAGVRADTQY
>TRBJ1-2|TRBV7-9|TRBD1
ASRPGQGAVGYGYT
>TRBJ2-7|TRBV7-2|TRBD2
ASSVTSGGAYEQY
>TRBJ1-5|TRBV27|NA
ASSLLARNQPQH
>TRBJ2-3|TRBV6-6|TRBD1
ASRPRDRGTDTQY
>TRBJ2-7|TRBV27|TRBD1
ASSPSGTGSEQY
>TRBJ2-3|TRBV6-5|NA
ASSYAGSGTDTQY
>TRBJ2-1|TRBV28|NA
ASRRDNYNEQF
>TRBJ1-1|TRBV15|TRBD1
ATSRATGGTEAF
>TRBJ2-2|TRBV28|NA
AGGGDDTGELF
>TRBJ1-3|TRBV7-9|NA
ASSLTSWASLSGNTIY
>TRBJ2-1|TRBV5-1|TRBD2
ASSLSQDLGLASYNEQF
>TRBJ1-1|TRBV4-3|NA
ASSHPGTEAF
>TRBJ2-7|TRBV5-6|NA
ASSLQGSSYEQY
>TRBJ2-7|TRBV27|NA
ASSPSPPVDGEY
>TRBJ1-3|TRBV6-5|NA
ASSGDLSGNTIY
>TRBJ1-1|TRBV19|NA
ASSIDGSTGTEAF
>TRBJ2-5|TRBV27|TRBD1
ASSPQGTETQY
>TRBJ1-2|TRBV6-5|TRBD1
ASTYGQGVTYGYT
>TRBJ1-4|TRBV7-2|NA
ASSLAGSATNEKLF
>TRBJ2-3|TRBV12-1|NA
AVFRTSGVTDTQY
>TRBJ1-6|TRBV14|NA
ASSQDSYSPLH
>TRBJ1-1|TRBV20-1|NA
SASPNTEAF
>TRBJ1-6|TRBV6-5|NA
ASKAQRNSPLH
>TRBJ2-2|TRBV30|NA
AWSRGGGTGELF
>TRBJ2-4|TRBV6-6|NA
ASSPQAKNIQY
>TRBJ2-7|TRBV2|TRBD1
ARDTGTGDSVEQY
>TRBJ2-7|TRBV6-5|NA
ASSSGQSYEQY
>TRBJ2-3|TRBV5-4|TRBD2
ASSQPGLAGRTTDTQY
>TRBJ2-7|TRBV6-6|TRBD1
ASSYRTGGYEQY
>TRBJ2-3|TRBV27|TRBD2
ASSLGLAGGPGWDTQY
>TRBJ2-3|TRBV6-6|TRBD2
ATSGGAVDTQY
>TRBJ2-7|TRBV30|NA
AWMSTGLFSYEQY